This is a list of T cell receptor beta chains from one sample in a study of control samples from healthy donors and cancer patients. TCRdb keeps only in-frame clones here, not all; method: immunoSEQ multiplex PCR. The sample holds 350,000 to 450,000 clones, over 75% seen once. The sequencing sample was made of PBMCs. The source is a man in his forties with head and neck cancer. Each CDR3 is given with its conserved first and last residue. The D gene is left open where the match is weak. Clone size is stated in some rows and not others, as once, few, many or a class when expanded.

j_gene	len	d_gene	v_gene	abundance	CDR3nt	CDR3aa
TRBJ2-7	12	.	TRBV5-8	.	TGTGCCAGCAGCCGCACCCTAAGCGAGCAGTACTTC	CASSRTLSEQYF
TRBJ1-1	16	.	TRBV6-5	.	TGTGCCAGCAGTTACCGAGGACCCCACATAGGCACTGAAGCTTTCTTT	CASSYRGPHIGTEAFF
TRBJ1-5	16	.	TRBV4-1	.	TGCGCCAGCAGCGACGTATACAGGGATAGCAATCAGCCCCAGCATTTT	CASSDVYRDSNQPQHF
TRBJ2-7	14	.	TRBV28	.	TGTGCCACCCAGATAGGGGGTGTGGGCTACGAGCAGTACTTC	CATQIGGVGYEQYF
TRBJ1-5	12	.	TRBV27	.	TGTGCCAGCAGTTCCCTCAATCAGCCCCAGCATTTT	CASSSLNQPQHF
TRBJ1-5	13	.	TRBV27	.	TGTGCCAGCGGAAACAGGGAAGCTCAGCCCCAGCATTTT	CASGNREAQPQHF
TRBJ2-7	17	.	TRBV6-2/TRBV6-3	.	TGTGCCAGCAGTTACTCAGGGCTTGGCAGTTACTCCTACGAGCAGTACTTC	CASSYSGLGSYSYEQYF
TRBJ1-1	16	.	TRBV30	.	TGTGCCTGGGTCTTTATCGGGACTTCCTCGGGGGCTGAAGCTTTCTTT	CAWVFIGTSSGAEAFF
TRBJ2-1	15	TRBD1	TRBV27	.	TGTGCCAGCAGTTTATCCCCAACAGGGGAGTATGAGCAGTTCTTC	CASSLSPTGEYEQFF
TRBJ1-1	11	TRBD1	TRBV20-1	.	TGCAGTGCTAACCGGGACAGGGACGCTTTCTTT	CSANRDRDAFF
TRBJ2-1	16	.	TRBV9	.	TGTGCCAGCACCCCCACCGGGATTAGATCGTACAATGAGCAGTTCTTC	CASTPTGIRSYNEQFF
TRBJ1-4	16	.	TRBV15	.	TGTGCCACCAGCCCACGAAGCGTACAGGGAGGCGAAAAACTGTTTTTT	CATSPRSVQGGEKLFF
TRBJ1-2	15	.	TRBV6-5	.	TGTGCCAGCAGTCCCCAGGGAGGGACGGGCTATGGCTACACCTTC	CASSPQGGTGYGYTF
TRBJ2-2	14	TRBD1	TRBV6-5	.	TGTGCCAGCAGTATGACAGGGGCTTCCGGGGAGCTGTTTTTT	CASSMTGASGELFF
TRBJ2-5	11	.	TRBV19	once	TGTGCCAGTAGGAATGCGGAGACCCAGTACTTC	CASRNAETQYF
TRBJ1-1	13	.	TRBV6-6	.	TGTGCCAGCAGTCCTCAGGGGCCCCAGGGAGCTTTCTTT	CASSPQGPQGAFF
TRBJ2-3	15	TRBD2	TRBV19	.	TGTGCCAGTACCCCGGGCGGGGGGGTCACAGATACGCAGTATTTT	CASTPGGGVTDTQYF
TRBJ2-1	17	TRBD2	TRBV7-2	.	TGTGCCAGCAGCTTAGTAGGGGGGAGACTAGCGTCCAATGAGCAGTTCTTC	CASSLVGGRLASNEQFF
TRBJ2-3	15	.	TRBV7-9	.	TGTGCCAGCAGCTTAAGGCGGGGGCTCACAGATACGCAGTATTTT	CASSLRRGLTDTQYF
TRBJ2-7	16	.	TRBV28	.	TGTGCCAGCAGTTCTCCCTGGCTAGCGTCGGTGCACGAGCAGTACTTC	CASSSPWLASVHEQYF
TRBJ2-7	12	.	TRBV14	.	TGTGCCAGCAGCCAAGGGAGGGACGAGCAGTACTTC	CASSQGRDEQYF
TRBJ2-1	12	.	TRBV12-3/TRBV12-4	.	TGTGCCAGCAGCCCAACAGGGCTTGAGCAGTTCTTC	CASSPTGLEQFF
TRBJ2-2	15	.	TRBV2	.	TGTGCCAGCAGTGAAGAGGGGCTGGGGACCGGGGAGCTGTTTTTT	CASSEEGLGTGELFF
TRBJ1-1	17	TRBD1	TRBV6-1	.	TGTGCCAGCAGTGACTTATTGGTGGCAGGGGGTGGAACTGAAGCTTTCTTT	CASSDLLVAGGGTEAFF
TRBJ2-7	11	TRBD2	TRBV24-1	.	TGTGCCACCAGTGAAGCGGGGCTTCAGTACTTC	CATSEAGLQYF
TRBJ1-2	13	.	TRBV10-2	.	TGCGCCAGCAGACCCACTACAGGCGATGGCTACACCTTC	CASRPTTGDGYTF
TRBJ2-7	17	.	TRBV5-1	once	TGCGCCAGCAGCCCCATCGCCGGGGGAGTTGGTTCCTACGAGCAGTACTTC	CASSPIAGGVGSYEQYF
TRBJ2-1	15	.	TRBV5-6	.	TGTGCCAGCAGCTTGTTCGGGGGGCAGGTTGATGAGCAGTTCTTC	CASSLFGGQVDEQFF
TRBJ2-7	11	.	TRBV30	.	TGTGCCTGGAGTGTCGGGGGCGAGCAGTACTTC	CAWSVGGEQYF
TRBJ1-4	14	.	TRBV19	few	TGTGCCAGTAATGATGGGTTGAGGGGAGAAAAACTGTTTTTT	CASNDGLRGEKLFF
TRBJ1-2	15	.	TRBV4-3	.	TGCGCCAGCAGCCAAGATCTTCGGGGTCACTATGGCTACACCTTC	CASSQDLRGHYGYTF
TRBJ1-3	19	.	TRBV12-5	.	TGTGCTAGTGGTTTGTGCTCCCTGGGGGAGCACTACTCTGGAAACACCATATATTTT	CASGLCSLGEHYSGNTIYF
TRBJ1-6	16	.	TRBV6-2/TRBV6-3	.	TGTGCCAGCAGTTACTCGAATACCGATTATAATTCACCCCTCCACTTT	CASSYSNTDYNSPLHF
TRBJ1-5	14	.	TRBV6-5	once	TGTGCCAGCATGCCCGGTTGGGGCGATCAGCCCCAGCATTTT	CASMPGWGDQPQHF
TRBJ2-7	15	.	TRBV19	.	TGTGCCAGTAGTATAGTAGTCAGGGGCCCGCACGAGCAGTACTTC	CASSIVVRGPHEQYF
TRBJ2-3	14	.	TRBV5-1	.	TGCGCCAGCAGCGCTTTTACCTCGGGAGATACGCAGTATTTT	CASSAFTSGDTQYF
TRBJ2-1	16	TRBD2	TRBV30	once	TGTGCCTGGAGCGCAACTAGCGGGGGGACGTACAATGAGCAGTTCTTC	CAWSATSGGTYNEQFF
TRBJ1-4	10	.	TRBV30	.	TGTGCCTGGGCCAATGAAAAACTGTTTTTT	CAWANEKLFF
TRBJ2-1	22	TRBD2	TRBV10-2	.	TGCGCCAGCAGGGCCGGGACTAGCTCGTTTCCGTTTCCTACGCAACCGAGAAATGAGCAGTTCTTC	CASRAGTSSFPFPTQPRNEQFF
TRBJ2-3	13	.	TRBV9	.	TGTGCCAGCAGCGCTACGATAACAGATACGCAGTATTTT	CASSATITDTQYF
TRBJ1-1	14	.	TRBV30	.	TGTGCCTGGAGTGTAGACGCGTTACACACTGAAGCTTTCTTT	CAWSVDALHTEAFF
TRBJ2-5	13	.	TRBV9	.	TGTGCCAGCAGCGCTAACCCTCAAGAGACCCAGTACTTC	CASSANPQETQYF
TRBJ1-5	13	.	TRBV5-6	.	TGTGCCAGCAGCTTGGCAGGGAAGGAGCCCCAGCATTTT	CASSLAGKEPQHF
TRBJ2-1	13	.	TRBV5-1	.	TGCGCCAGCAACGACGTCTCCTACAATGAGCAGTTCTTC	CASNDVSYNEQFF
TRBJ2-7	12	.	TRBV7-9	.	TGTGCCAGCAGCGGGGCCTCCTACGAGCAGTACTTC	CASSGASYEQYF
TRBJ2-7	14	TRBD1	TRBV19	.	TGTGCCAGTAGTATTTGGCAGGGGGACCACGAGCAGTACTTC	CASSIWQGDHEQYF
TRBJ2-7	17	.	TRBV5-1	.	TGCGCCAGCAGCCCCCGGCTTGTCAGGGATTGGTCCTACGAGCAGTACTTC	CASSPRLVRDWSYEQYF
TRBJ1-3	17	.	TRBV27	.	TGTGCCAGCAGTCCGTCCTGGGGGGCCGTTGGTGGAAACACCATATATTTT	CASSPSWGAVGGNTIYF
TRBJ1-1	15	.	TRBV5-4	.	TGTGCCAGCAGCCGTCGACCGCGGGAGAACGCTGAAGCTTTCTTT	CASSRRPRENAEAFF
TRBJ2-1	12	.	TRBV10-3	.	TGTGCCATCAGTGATCGGCGGGATGAGCAGTTCTTC	CAISDRRDEQFF
TRBJ2-3	15	.	TRBV4-1	.	TGCGCCAGCAGCCAAAGTGAACCAAGCACAGATACGCAGTATTTT	CASSQSEPSTDTQYF
TRBJ1-2	13	.	TRBV12-3/TRBV12-4	once	TGTGCCAGCAGTTTAATCCCCGAGGGGGGCTACACCTTC	CASSLIPEGGYTF
TRBJ2-3	15	.	TRBV27	.	TGTGCCAGCACTCGCGGAGGGGCTAGCACAGATACGCAGTATTTT	CASTRGGASTDTQYF
TRBJ2-2	15	TRBD2	TRBV6-1	.	TGTGCCAGCAGTTCAGCGGGGGGTCGCACCGGGGAGCTGTTTTTT	CASSSAGGRTGELFF
TRBJ1-1	15	.	TRBV6-5	.	TGTGCCAGCAGTTACTCGTCTATTGATCGGACTGAAGCTTTCTTT	CASSYSSIDRTEAFF
TRBJ1-1	13	.	TRBV27	.	TGTGCCAGCAGTTCATTTGACAGCACTGAAGCTTTCTTT	CASSSFDSTEAFF
TRBJ2-2	13	.	TRBV12-3/TRBV12-4	.	TGTGCCAGCAGTCGGGACTTCACCGGGGAGCTGTTTTTT	CASSRDFTGELFF
TRBJ1-5	15	.	TRBV4-1	.	TGCGCCAGCAGCCAACCGGACAGCCTAGTACAGCCCCAGCATTTT	CASSQPDSLVQPQHF
TRBJ2-1	15	.	TRBV5-5	.	TGTGCCAGCAGCTTGGGGCCTAGCTCCTACAATGAGCAGTTCTTC	CASSLGPSSYNEQFF